Below, 24 T cell receptor beta chains from the same sample are listed, as sequenced in a study of post-analysis software for immune sequencing data. The TCR beta cDNA libraries contained unique molecular identifiers. A single record per CDR3 protein comes from TCRdb applying MiXCR to the PCR reads. The sample contains about 760,000 distinct CDR3 sequences, roughly 30% of which appear only once. Findings and caveats of the study: Patients showed TRBV5-6, TRBV5-1 and TRBV20-1 among about five TRBV segments more frequent than in controls.

Their antigens are not known. Sequenced sample: blood. The receptors originated from a girl between 5 and 17 years old with multiple sclerosis.

This chain uses TRBV20-1 with TRBJ2-5; D might be TRBD2 (5 bases). Germline-derived CDR1 and CDR2 are DFQATT and SNEGSKA (reference sequence). Trimming took 0 bases from V and 7 from J, leaving 12 bases between them. The CDR3 is 13 amino acids. CDR3 nucleotides: TGCAGTGCTAGAGATGCCCTACGGGGGACCCAGTACTTC. This encodes CSARDALRGTQYF.

This clonotype was seen ten or more times. This chain joins TRBV29-1 and TRBJ2-7, with D perhaps TRBD2 (6 bases). The ends were cut back, 7 bases at V and 0 bases at J, with 13 bases in the middle. CDR1 SQVTM and CDR2 ANQGSEA come from the germline V gene. The CDR3 consists of 13 residues. CDR3: CSATTRDSYEQYF. CDR3 coding DNA: TGCAGCGCCACGACTAGGGACTCCTACGAGCAGTACTTC.

This clonotype was observed a handful of times. This rearrangement joins TRBV20-1 to TRBJ2-1; a weak D match, TRBD2 (7 bases). Germline loops: CDR1 DFQATT, CDR2 SNEGSKA (reference sequence). Trimming took off 4 bases at V and 6 bases at J, with 19 bases between the two ends. This CDR3 spans 15 amino acids. CDR3: CSATRGTQGGNEQFF. The CDR3, as DNA: TGCAGTGCTACGCGGGGGACTCAAGGGGGCAATGAGCAGTTCTTC.

The chain links TRBV2 to TRBJ2-5; the match to TRBD1 covers 7 bases. The V segment lost 7 bases and the J segment 5 bases; nucleotides outside the gene matches: 7. The CDR3 has 13 residues. Germline V gene data show CDR1 as SNHLY and CDR2 as FYNNEI. This CDR3 reads CASMRRGMETQYF. CDR3 nucleotides: TGTGCCAGCATGCGCAGGGGGATGGAGACCCAGTACTTC.

The V and J genes are TRBV29-1 and TRBJ2-1; D tentatively reads TRBD1 or TRBD2 (5 bases each). CDR1 SQVTM and CDR2 ANQGSEA come from the germline V gene. Trimming pared 7 bases from V and 9 bases from J, leaving 19 bases between. This CDR3 contains 13 residues. CDR3 nucleotide sequence: TGCAGCGGCCGTGAGCTAGCAGGGAGTGAGCAGTTCTTC. Protein: CSGRELAGSEQFF.

This chain uses TRBV7-2 with TRBJ2-1; D is perhaps TRBD2 (7 bases). The J call could be wrong; TRBJ2-7 is a better fit for the DNA end. Germline V gene data show CDR1 as SGHTA and CDR2 as FQGNSA. The CDR3 spans 14 residues. This chain's CDR3 is CASSFRGGRDEQYF. CDR3 in DNA: TGTGCCAGCAGCTTTAGAGGGGGGAGGGACGAGCAGTACTTC.

This chain uses TRBV5-6 with TRBJ2-7; no clear D gene. Per germline, CDR1 SGHDT and CDR2 YYEEEE. V was clipped by 0 bases and J by 0 bases, with 13 bases between them. The CDR3 covers 16 residues. Here the CDR3 DNA reads TGTGCCAGCAGCTTGGGGCAGTTACCCCTCTCCTACGAGCAGTACTTC. Protein: CASSLGQLPLSYEQYF.

This chain connects TRBV3-1 to TRBJ2-5; 8 nucleotides agree with TRBD1. CDR3 length equals 13 residues. Germline-derived CDR1 and CDR2 are LGHDT and YNNKEL (reference sequence). Trimming removed 5 bases from V and 9 bases from J; junction bases left unmatched: 8. The CDR3 sequence: CASSLWTGSAQYF. CDR3 nucleotides: TGTGCCAGCAGCTTATGGACAGGGAGCGCCCAGTACTTC.

The gene calls are TRBV5-1 and TRBJ2-3; D not certain. The germline V gene encodes CDR1 SGHRS and CDR2 YFSETQ. The CDR3 consists of 14 residues. The V end lost 2 bases, the J end lost 4 bases, and 11 bases lay between the germline ends. The DNA for the CDR3 is TGCGCCAGCAGCTTTGCCTTAAGGGCAGATACGCAGTATTTT. It yields the protein CASSFALRADTQYF. Full variable domain (missing parts from reference TRBV5-1 and TRBJ2-3): KAGVTQTPRYLIKTRGQQVTLSCSPISGHRSVSWYQQTPGQGLQFLFEYFSETQRNKGNFPGRFSGRQFSNSRSEMNVSTLELGDSALYLCASSFALRADTQYFGPGTRLTVL.

In its sample, this clonotype was seen a few times. The chain recombines TRBV29-1 with TRBJ1-2, with D uncertain. The V gene's germline CDR1 is SQVTM and CDR2 ANQGSEA. V was clipped by 5 bases and J by 2 bases, with 12 bases between them. This CDR3 is built from 13 residues. The DNA of the CDR3 is TGCAGCGTTCGCGCTGGAAAAAACTATGGCTACACCTTC. It yields the protein CSVRAGKNYGYTF.

This clonotype was found many times. J is TRBJ2-7 and V is TRBV5-1, with D tentatively TRBD1 (5 bases). This CDR3 has 13 amino acids. V lost 2 bases and J lost 5, with 11 bases in between. Germline CDR1 and CDR2: SGHRS and YFSETQ. CDR3 residues: CASSFIGANEQYF. The CDR3 DNA is TGCGCCAGCAGCTTTATTGGGGCAAACGAGCAGTACTTC. Full variable domain (missing parts from reference TRBV5-1 and TRBJ2-7): KAGVTQTPRYLIKTRGQQVTLSCSPISGHRSVSWYQQTPGQGLQFLFEYFSETQRNKGNFPGRFSGRQFSNSRSEMNVSTLELGDSALYLCASSFIGANEQYFGPGTRLTVT.

This clonotype came up many times. The CDR3 region is CASSLVGLASHEQYF. As DNA, the CDR3 is TGTGCCAGCAGTTTAGTAGGGCTAGCGTCCCACGAGCAGTACTTC. V and J are TRBV12-3 or TRBV12-4 and TRBJ2-7, with a tentative D call TRBD2 (6 bases). The CDR3 runs to 15 residues. V lost 1 base, J lost 5 bases, and 15 bases lay in between.

This rearrangement joins TRBV11-2 to TRBJ2-7, with D possibly being TRBD1 or TRBD2 (5 bases each). Germline values: CDR1 SGHAT, CDR2 FQNNGV. V was clipped by 4 bases and J by 3 bases, with 19 bases between them. The CDR3 extends over 16 amino acids. Here the CDR3 DNA reads TGTGCCAGCAGCTCCCTTGGTCTCGGGGCCTTCTACGAGCAGTACTTC. Protein: CASSSLGLGAFYEQYF.

The genes are TRBV27 and TRBJ2-1; D call uncertain. Germline values: CDR1 MNHEY, CDR2 SMNVEV (reference sequence). V was pared by 6 bases and J by 3 bases, with 9 bases between. This CDR3 is 13 amino acids long. CDR3 amino acids: CASRSGYYNEQFF. Written as DNA, the CDR3 is TGTGCCAGCAGGTCAGGATACTACAATGAGCAGTTCTTC.

This clonotype was found a few times. The chain carries TRBV28 and TRBJ1-4; maybe TRBD1 (6 bases). CDR1 and CDR2 from the germline V gene are MDHEN and SYDVKM. The CDR3 consists of 13 residues. Trimming removed 8 bases from V and 6 bases from J, with 13 bases in between. CDR3 in DNA: TGTGCCAGCGCGGGGGGGGCCGATGAAAAACTGTTTTTT. It specifies CASAGGADEKLFF.

This clonotype was seen a handful of times. This chain uses TRBV5-1 with TRBJ2-6; 8 nucleotides align to TRBD1. Germline values: CDR1 SGHRS, CDR2 YFSETQ. CDR3 length equals 18 residues. V gave up 0 bases and J gave up 4 bases; unmatched junction bases: 9. In DNA, the CDR3 is TGCGCCAGCAGCTTGGAGGCAGGGGGCTTAAGGGGGGCCAACGTCCTGACTTTC. This codes for CASSLEAGGLRGANVLTF.

In this sample, this clonotype turned up once. The chain is built from TRBV24-1 and TRBJ1-2; D remains ambiguous. CDR1 KGHDR and CDR2 SFDVKD come from the germline V gene. V shed 0 bases and J shed 4 bases, with 5 bases lying between them. CDR3 length: 13 amino acids. DNA of the CDR3: TGTGCCACCAGTGATTTGGCGGGCTATGGCTACACCTTC. It encodes CATSDLAGYGYTF.

This clonotype occurred a few times. The chain uses TRBV27 and TRBJ2-7; D gene uncertain. CDR1 and CDR2 (germline): MNHEY, SMNVEV (reference sequence). The V and J ends lost 5 bases and 3 bases respectively, with 14 bases between them. This CDR3 comprises 14 residues. CDR3 residues: CASSPTLGIYEQYF. Here the CDR3 DNA reads TGTGCCAGCAGTCCCACGCTTGGTATCTACGAGCAGTACTTC.

The gene calls are TRBV2 and TRBJ2-1, with a possible D match to TRBD2 (5 bases). The germline V and J ends were trimmed by 4 bases and 7 bases, with 17 bases remaining between them. The CDR3 covers 15 residues. The V gene's germline CDR1 is SNHLY and CDR2 FYNNEI. This CDR3 is CASSVVAGDVNEQFF. CDR3 sequence (DNA): TGTGCCAGCAGTGTAGTGGCGGGCGACGTGAATGAGCAGTTCTTC.

In the case of this clonotype: Compared with germline, one end of the junction differs, possibly owing to a read error. The gene calls are TRBV9 and TRBJ2-5; possibly TRBD2 for D (5 bases). Germline-derived CDR1 and CDR2 are SGDLS and YYNGEE. There are 12 residues in the CDR3. CDR3 sequence (DNA): TGTGCCAGCGCTAGCAACCAGGAGACCCAGTACTTC. It is translated as CASASNQETQYF. The full variable domain, in which reference TRBV9 and TRBJ2-5 provide the parts outside the CDR3, is DSGVTQTPKHLITATGQRVTLRCSPRSGDLSVYWYQQSLDQGLQFLIQYYNGEERAKGNILERFSAQQFPDLHSELNLSSLELGDSALYFCASASNQETQYFGPGTRLLVL.

The gene calls are TRBV29-1 and TRBJ1-1, with a weak D call TRBD1 (5 bases). V dropped 0 bases and J dropped 9 bases, with 23 bases sitting between them. This CDR3 is built from 16 residues. Per germline, CDR1 SQVTM and CDR2 ANQGSEA. CDR3 DNA: TGCAGCGTTGAAGATCAGAGGCGGCAGGGTGTCCGAAAAGCTTTCTTT. It is translated as CSVEDQRRQGVRKAFF.

This clonotype was seen many times. The chain uses TRBV20-1 and TRBJ2-1; a weak D match, TRBD1 (6 bases). V lost 0 bases, J lost 5 bases, and 11 bases lay in between. Looked up from germline, CDR1 is DFQATT and CDR2 is SNEGSKA (reference sequence). The CDR3 totals 14 residues. Here the CDR3 DNA reads TGCAGTGCTAGAGATGGGGACATCAACAATGAGCAGTTCTTC. Protein product: CSARDGDINNEQFF.

Comment on this clonotype: One junction end does not reproduce the germline sequence, and a read error may be involved. The chain links TRBV6-6 to TRBJ2-1, with 8 bases that match TRBD2. The V gene's germline CDR1 is MNHNY and CDR2 SVGAGI (reference sequence). The CDR3 has 17 residues. CDR3 DNA: TGTGCCGGCAGTTACTCCCCTACTAGCGGCATTTACAACGAGCAGTTCTTC. Its protein product is CAGSYSPTSGIYNEQFF.

This chain uses TRBV6-1 with TRBJ1-5; D is possibly TRBD1 (6 bases). The CDR3 sequence is 16 residues long. Germline V CDR1 and CDR2: MNHNS, SASEGT. V was shortened by 3 bases and J by 6 bases, with 18 bases between the two germline ends. The CDR3 DNA reads as TGTGCCAGCAGTGATCCGTCCGCAGGGGCGGGTCAGCCCCAGCATTTT. Protein: CASSDPSAGAGQPQHF.